This T cell receptor (beta chain) was documented in a study of CD8 T cells in ankylosing spondylitis. Libraries of TCR beta came from quantitative 5'-RACE with molecular barcodes. TCRdb reanalysed the 5' RACE reads using MiXCR and keeps one entry per CDR3 protein. Of just over 350,000 distinct CDR3 sequences listed, around 20% were seen once; the top ten hold about an eighth. The material sequenced was blood, either unsorted or a sorted T cell fraction (not recorded which). The receptor was isolated from a male donor with ankylosing spondylitis or in good health (not recorded which).

The CDR3 bases are TGCGCCAGCAGCCAACTTACTAGCGGGGGTGGGGAGCAGTACTTC. As protein: CASSQLTSGGGEQYF. The chain employs TRBV4-1 and TRBJ2-7; 11 nucleotides line up with TRBD2. The CDR3 loop spans 15 amino acids. V shed 2 bases, J shed 7 bases, and the junction held 7 bases outside the gene matches. Germline V gene data show CDR1 as MGHRA and CDR2 as YSYEKL.